The sequence of this T cell receptor (beta chain) was determined in a study of blood T cells in healthy people across ages. This CDR3 comprises 16 residues. CDR1 is SNHLY, CDR2 FYNNEI, per germline. Alongside a J-beta primer mix, a sample-barcoded 5' primer served in a second PCR lasting roughly 6 to 11 cycles. One entry per CDR3 protein results from TCRdb running MiXCR on the 5' RACE reads. The sample lists over 600,000 distinct CDR3 sequences, around 45% occurring once. Concerning this clonotype: Relative to the germline gene, one junction end is altered; a read error may explain this.

The chain recombines TRBV2 with TRBJ2-3; tentative D call: TRBD2 (6 bases). This TCR was sampled from a man at least 80 years old in good health. Material for sequencing was blood. The CDR3 region is CACSETRGLRTDTQYF. CDR3 bases: TGTGCCTGCAGTGAAACGCGGGGTCTGAGGACAGATACGCAGTATTTT.